This TCR beta chain emerged from a study of T cell clonality in common variable immunodeficiency. This clone appeared many times. The target antigen is unknown. Notes on the study in general: What drives increased CVID clonality needs T cell subpopulation sequencing. CVID subjects showed higher TCRbeta clonality than healthy controls.

Both groups were predominantly of Caucasian heritage. Sequencing was performed with immunoSEQ multiplex PCR; in TCRdb, only in-frame clones are kept and a portion is missing. Altogether tens of thousands of clones were found in the sample, and no singletons occur. This TCR derives from a person between 18 and 75 years old in good health. The specimen sequenced was peripheral blood mononuclear cells.

This CDR3 reads CASSIDPLQGARNTEAFF. The CDR3 bases that were read are TGTGCCAGTAGTATAGATCCTTTACAGGGGGCGAGGAACACTGAA. This sequence joins TRBV19 and TRBJ1-1; 9 nucleotides match TRBD1. The CDR3 end lies 3 residues beyond the end of the read and is filled in from the germline J gene. The germline CDR1 and CDR2 sequences are LNHDA and SQIVND (reference sequence). Trimming cost V 0 bases and J 1 base; bases outside gene matches: 9. The CDR3 runs 18 residues.